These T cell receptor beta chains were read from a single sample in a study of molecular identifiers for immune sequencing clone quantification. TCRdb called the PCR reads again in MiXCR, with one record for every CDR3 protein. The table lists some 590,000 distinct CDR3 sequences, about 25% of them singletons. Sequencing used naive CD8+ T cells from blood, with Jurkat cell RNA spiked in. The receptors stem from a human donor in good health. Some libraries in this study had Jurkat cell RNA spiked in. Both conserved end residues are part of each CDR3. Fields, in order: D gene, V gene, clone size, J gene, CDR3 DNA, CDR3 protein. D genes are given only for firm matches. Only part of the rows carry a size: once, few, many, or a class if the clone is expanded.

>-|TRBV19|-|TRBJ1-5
TGTGCCAGTAGACCTACGGGGGAGGGCAATCAGCCCCAGCATTTT
CASRPTGEGNQPQHF
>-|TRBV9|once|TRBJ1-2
TGTGCCAGCAGCGTGGGGCGGTACTATGGCTACACCTTC
CASSVGRYYGYTF
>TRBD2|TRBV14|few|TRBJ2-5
TGTGCCAGCAGCCAAGGTGGTAGCGGGAGCCTATTCCGAGAGACCCAGTACTTC
CASSQGGSGSLFRETQYF
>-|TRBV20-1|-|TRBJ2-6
TGCAGTGCTAGAGACTACGACAATCCCGCTCCCTCTGGGGCCAACGTCCTGACTTTC
CSARDYDNPAPSGANVLTF
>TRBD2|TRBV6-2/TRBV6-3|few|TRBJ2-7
TGTGCCAGCAGCGAGCGGGGAACCTACGAGCAGTACTTC
CASSERGTYEQYF
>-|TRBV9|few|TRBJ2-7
TGTGCCAGCAGCGTAGGGGCCGGAGCGGTGCGCGAGCAGTACTTC
CASSVGAGAVREQYF
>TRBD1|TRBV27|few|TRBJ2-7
TGTGCCAGCAGTTTGACAGGGGCAGGGTACGCGCAGTACTTC
CASSLTGAGYAQYF
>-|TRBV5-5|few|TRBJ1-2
TGTGCCAGCAGCTTGGGTGCGTCAGGCCCTGGCTACACCTTC
CASSLGASGPGYTF
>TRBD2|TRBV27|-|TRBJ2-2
TGTGCCAGCAGTAATCAGGGTATAGCGGGAGTTTGGACCGGGGAGCTGTTTTTT
CASSNQGIAGVWTGELFF
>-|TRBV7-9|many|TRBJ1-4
TGTGCCAGCAGCTTAAGCTCCCAACAGGGAGGAGAAAAACTGTTTTTT
CASSLSSQQGGEKLFF
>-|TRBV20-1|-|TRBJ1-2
TGCAGTGCTAGAGATTATCCAGCCGATGGCTACACCTTC
CSARDYPADGYTF
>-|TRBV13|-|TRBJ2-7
TGTGCCAGCAGTTCAGTCAGGACCGAGCAGTACTTC
CASSSVRTEQYF
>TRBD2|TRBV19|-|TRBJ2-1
TGTGCCAGTAGCGCCGGGACTAGGGGCGGCAATGAGCAGTTCTTC
CASSAGTRGGNEQFF
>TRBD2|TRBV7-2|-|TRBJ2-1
TGTGCCAGCGGCTTAGATGGCTTACTAGCGGGGGGGATCAATGAGCAGTTCTTC
CASGLDGLLAGGINEQFF
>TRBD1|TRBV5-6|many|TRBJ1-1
TGTGCCAGCAGCTTCCTGACAGGGGGGTCTGAAGCTTTCTTT
CASSFLTGGSEAFF
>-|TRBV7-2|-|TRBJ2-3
TGTGCCAGCAGCTTATCGGGCGGGTTGGGTACGCAGTATTTT
CASSLSGGLGTQYF
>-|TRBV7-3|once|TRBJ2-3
TGTGCCCGCAGCTCAACAGGGTTAGATCCGCAGTATTTT
CARSSTGLDPQYF
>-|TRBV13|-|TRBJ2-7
TGTGCCAGCAGCTCCCCCAGTCGTGCGCAGTACTTC
CASSSPSRAQYF
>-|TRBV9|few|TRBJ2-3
TGTGCCACCAGCGTAGCCTGGGAGACAGATACGCAGTATTTT
CATSVAWETDTQYF
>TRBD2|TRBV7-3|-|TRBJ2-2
TGTGCCAGCCATGAGGGGGGACTGGCGGGAGGCCAAGGGACCGGGGAGCTGTTTTTT
CASHEGGLAGGQGTGELFF
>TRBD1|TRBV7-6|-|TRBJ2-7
TGTGCCAGCAGCCCCCTCCCTCTTAGGGACAGGGGATCCTACGAGCAGTACTTC
CASSPLPLRDRGSYEQYF
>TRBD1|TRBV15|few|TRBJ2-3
TGTGCCACCAGCAGAGACAGGGGGCTTGCAGATACGCAGTATTTT
CATSRDRGLADTQYF
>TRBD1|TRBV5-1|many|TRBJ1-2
TGCGCCAGCAGCTTGGCTCCGACAGGGGAAGACTATGGCTACACCTTC
CASSLAPTGEDYGYTF
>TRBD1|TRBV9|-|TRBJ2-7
TGTGCCGGCAGCGAAGGACAGGGCTCCTCCTACGAGCAGTACTTC
CAGSEGQGSSYEQYF
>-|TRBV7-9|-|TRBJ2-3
TGTGCCAGCAGCTTAGGCGATAGTTCTAGCACAGATACGCAGTATTTT
CASSLGDSSSTDTQYF
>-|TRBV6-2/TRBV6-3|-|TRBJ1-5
TGTGCCAGCAGTTACCCCACACTAGGGGACCCCCAAGCAAATCAGCCCCAGCATTTT
CASSYPTLGDPQANQPQHF
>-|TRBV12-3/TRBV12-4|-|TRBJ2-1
TGTGCCAGCAGCAACGGGACATATAGCTCCTACAATGAGCAGTTCTTC
CASSNGTYSSYNEQFF
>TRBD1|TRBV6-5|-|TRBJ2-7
TGTGCCAGCAGTTACTCGAGGGACAGGGGGGTTCCGGTCGAGCAGTACTTC
CASSYSRDRGVPVEQYF
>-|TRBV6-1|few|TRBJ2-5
TGTGCCAGCGTGCAGCTTGGGACCCAGTACTTC
CASVQLGTQYF
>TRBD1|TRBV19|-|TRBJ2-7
TGTGCCAGTAGTCGAGGGACAGGGTTTGCGTACGGGCAGTACTTC
CASSRGTGFAYGQYF
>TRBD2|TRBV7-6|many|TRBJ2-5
TGTGCCAGCAGCTCAACGGGACTAGCGGAAGAGACCCAGTACTTC
CASSSTGLAEETQYF
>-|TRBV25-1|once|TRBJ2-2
TGTGCCAGCAGTGAAATAGTTTCCGGGGAGCTGTTTTTT
CASSEIVSGELFF
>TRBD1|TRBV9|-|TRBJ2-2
TGTGCCAGCAGCGAGCCCCGGGACAGGGCGAACACCGGGGAGCTGTTTTTT
CASSEPRDRANTGELFF
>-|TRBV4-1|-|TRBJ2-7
TGCGCCAGCAGCCCCGGGTTGGGAAACTACGAGCAGTACTTC
CASSPGLGNYEQYF
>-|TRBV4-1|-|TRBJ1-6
TGCGCCAGCAGCCAAGTATCTTCAGGGAGCAATTCACCCCTCCACTTT
CASSQVSSGSNSPLHF
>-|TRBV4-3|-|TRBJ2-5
TGCGCCAGCAGCCCAACCCTGACATCTGAGCAACATCGAAGGGAGACCCAGTACTTC
CASSPTLTSEQHRRETQYF
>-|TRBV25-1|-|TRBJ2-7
TGTGCCAGCAGTGAATGGGAAACCACGGGGGAGCAGTACTTC
CASSEWETTGEQYF
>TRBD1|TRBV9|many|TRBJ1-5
TGTGCCAGCAGCGTAGGAGGGGGCGCCGGTCAGCCCCAGCATTTT
CASSVGGGAGQPQHF
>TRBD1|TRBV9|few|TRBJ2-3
TGTGCCAGCAGCGAGGACGGACAGGGCATCACAGATACGCAGTATTTT
CASSEDGQGITDTQYF
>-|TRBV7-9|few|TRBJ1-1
TGTGCCAGCAGCCAGATTCAACCTGAAGCTTTCTTT
CASSQIQPEAFF
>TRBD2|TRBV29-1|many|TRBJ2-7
TGCAGCGTGCTAGCGGGGACCTACGAGCAGTACTTC
CSVLAGTYEQYF
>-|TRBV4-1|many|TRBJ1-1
TGCGCCGCACGACCTTTCACAGGGTCAGGTGAAGCTTTCTTT
CAARPFTGSGEAFF
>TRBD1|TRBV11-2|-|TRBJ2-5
TGTGCCAGCAGCTCCTACGGACAGGGCGGGGAGACCCCGTACTTC
CASSSYGQGGETPYF
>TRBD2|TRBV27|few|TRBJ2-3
TGTGCCAGCAGTCCTCCGGGACTAGCGGGCAGCACAGATACGCAGTATTTT
CASSPPGLAGSTDTQYF
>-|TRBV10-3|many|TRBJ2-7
TGTGCCATCAGTGAGTCGGGGCAGTACGAGCAGTACTTC
CAISESGQYEQYF